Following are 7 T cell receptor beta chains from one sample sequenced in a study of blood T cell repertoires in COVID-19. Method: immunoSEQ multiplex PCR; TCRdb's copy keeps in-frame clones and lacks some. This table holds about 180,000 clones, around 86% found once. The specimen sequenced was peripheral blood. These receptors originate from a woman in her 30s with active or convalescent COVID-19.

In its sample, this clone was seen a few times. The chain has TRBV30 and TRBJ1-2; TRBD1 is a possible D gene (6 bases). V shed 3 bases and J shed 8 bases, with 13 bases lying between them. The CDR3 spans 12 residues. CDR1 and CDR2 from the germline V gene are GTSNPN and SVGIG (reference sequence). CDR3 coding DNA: TGTGCCTGGAGGTCAGGGGTCGGGGGCTACACCTTC. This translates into CAWRSGVGGYTF. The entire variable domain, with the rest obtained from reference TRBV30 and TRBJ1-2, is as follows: SQTIHQWPATLVQPVGSPLSLECTVEGTSNPNLYWYRQAAGRGLQLLFYSVGIGQISSEVPQNLSASRPQDRQFILSSKKLLLSDSGFYLCAWRSGVGGYTFGSGTRLTVV.

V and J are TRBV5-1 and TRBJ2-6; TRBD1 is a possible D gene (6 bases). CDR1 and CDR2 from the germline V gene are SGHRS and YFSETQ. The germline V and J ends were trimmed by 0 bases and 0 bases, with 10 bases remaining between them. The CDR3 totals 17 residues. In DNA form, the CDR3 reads TGCGCCAGCAGCTTGGGCAGGGGCAGCTCTGGGGCCAACGTCCTGACTTTC. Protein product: CASSLGRGSSGANVLTF.

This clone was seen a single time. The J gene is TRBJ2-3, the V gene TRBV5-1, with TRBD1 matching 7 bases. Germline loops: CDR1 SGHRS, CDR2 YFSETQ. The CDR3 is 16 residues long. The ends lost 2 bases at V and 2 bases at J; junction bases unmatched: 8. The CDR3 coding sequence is TGCGCCAGCAGCTTTACGAGGGACAGAGTCACAGATACGCAGTATTTT. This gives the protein CASSFTRDRVTDTQYF. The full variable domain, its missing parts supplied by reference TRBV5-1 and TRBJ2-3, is KAGVTQTPRYLIKTRGQQVTLSCSPISGHRSVSWYQQTPGQGLQFLFEYFSETQRNKGNFPGRFSGRQFSNSRSEMNVSTLELGDSALYLCASSFTRDRVTDTQYFGPGTRLTVL.

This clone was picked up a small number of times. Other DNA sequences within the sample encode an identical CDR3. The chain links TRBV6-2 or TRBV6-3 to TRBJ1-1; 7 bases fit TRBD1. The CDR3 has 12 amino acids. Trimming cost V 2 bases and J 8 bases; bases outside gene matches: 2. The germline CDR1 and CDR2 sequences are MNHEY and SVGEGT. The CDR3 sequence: CASSYRTGEAFF. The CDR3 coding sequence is TGTGCCAGCAGTTACAGGACAGGCGAAGCTTTCTTT.

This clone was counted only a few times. The CDR3 nucleotides are TGTGCCAGCAGCTTAGGAGTCAGCTCCTACGAGCAGTACTTC. Protein sequence: CASSLGVSSYEQYF. This chain links TRBV5-6 with TRBJ2-7, with D uncertain. With 2 bases removed from V and 0 bases from J, the gap between germline ends came to 9 bases. This CDR3 has 14 amino acids. Germline assignment: CDR1 SGHDT and CDR2 YYEEEE.

The CDR3 protein is CASSFHLAGGYNEQFF. The CDR3 DNA follows: TGTGCCAGCAGCTTCCATCTAGCGGGAGGGTACAATGAGCAGTTCTTC. This chain joins TRBV7-8 and TRBJ2-1; 12 nucleotides match TRBD2. The CDR3 has 16 residues. Trimming cost V 3 bases and J 4 bases; bases outside gene matches: 4. The V gene's germline CDR1 is SGHVS and CDR2 FQNEAQ. Complete variable domain (other parts from reference TRBV7-8 and TRBJ2-1): GAGVSQSPRYKVAKRGQDVALRCDPISGHVSLFWYQQALGQGPEFLTYFQNEAQLDKSGLPSDRFFAERPEGSVSTLKIQRTQQEDSAVYLCASSFHLAGGYNEQFFGPGTRLTVL.

CDR3 coding DNA: TGTGCCAGCAGTCTCGTGGGCGGGGGGGCCAGGGAGACCCAGTACTTC. Residues: CASSLVGGGARETQYF. The chain carries TRBV27 and TRBJ2-5, with TRBD2 identical over 9 bases. Germline assignment: CDR1 MNHEY and CDR2 SMNVEV (reference sequence). CDR3 size: 16 residues. The V gene end was trimmed by 5 bases and the J gene end by 5 bases; junction bases not matched to a gene: 12.